This record concerns one TCR beta chain sequence. The target antigen is unknown. This specimen comes from a study of shared clonotypes between healthy human individuals. Study conclusions and caveats: It was observed that around 5% of naive CD4 clonotypes were shared across several donors.

CDR3 length: 14 amino acids. Germline-derived CDR1 and CDR2 are MNHEY and SVGAGI. The germline V and J ends were trimmed by 4 bases and 4 bases, with 11 bases remaining between them. The naive CD8 subset, CD45RO-negative cells positively selected for CCR7, excluded terminally differentiated effector memory CD45RA+ cells. Sequencing used immunoSEQ multiplex PCR; TCRdb keeps in-frame clones, though not all of them. The repertoire has hundreds of thousands of clones, less than 97% of them found once; the top ten carry about 0.11%. The gene calls are TRBV6-5 and TRBJ2-1, with D possibly matching TRBD2 (5 bases). Sequences were obtained from naive CD8+ T cells sorted from blood. The sequence came from a woman aged 25 to 39 in good health. CDR3 amino acids: CASSWRTGYNEQFF. The CDR3, as DNA: TGTGCCAGCAGTTGGAGGACCGGGTACAATGAGCAGTTCTTC.